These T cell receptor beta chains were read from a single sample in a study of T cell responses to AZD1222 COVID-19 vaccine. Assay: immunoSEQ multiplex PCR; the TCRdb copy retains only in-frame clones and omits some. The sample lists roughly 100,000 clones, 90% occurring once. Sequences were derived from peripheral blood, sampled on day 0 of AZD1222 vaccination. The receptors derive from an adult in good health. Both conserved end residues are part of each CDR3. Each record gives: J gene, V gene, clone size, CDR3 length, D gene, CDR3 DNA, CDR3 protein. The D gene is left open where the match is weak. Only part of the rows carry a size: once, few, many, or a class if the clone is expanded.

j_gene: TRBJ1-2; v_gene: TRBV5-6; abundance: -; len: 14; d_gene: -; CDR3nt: TGTGCCAGCAGCTTGGCGGGGGGTGACTATGGCTACACCTTC; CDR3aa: CASSLAGGDYGYTF
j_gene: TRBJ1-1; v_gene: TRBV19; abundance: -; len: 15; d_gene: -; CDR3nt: TGTGCCACCTTAAAAGCCCGAGGATTGAGGACTGAAGCTTTCTTT; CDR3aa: CATLKARGLRTEAFF
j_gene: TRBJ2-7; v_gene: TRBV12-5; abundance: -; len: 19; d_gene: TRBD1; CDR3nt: TGTGCTAGTGGTTTGCCCCGGGACAGGGGGCATAGGAGCTCCTACGAGCAGTACTTC; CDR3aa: CASGLPRDRGHRSSYEQYF
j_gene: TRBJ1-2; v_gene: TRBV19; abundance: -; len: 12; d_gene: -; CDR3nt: TGTGCCAGTAGTATTAGGCCGGCCATCTACACCTTC; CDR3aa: CASSIRPAIYTF
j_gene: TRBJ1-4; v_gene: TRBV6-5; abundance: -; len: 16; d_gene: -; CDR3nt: TGTGCCAGCAGTTCTTACTCCACTGCAACTAATGAAAAACTGTTTTTT; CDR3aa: CASSSYSTATNEKLFF
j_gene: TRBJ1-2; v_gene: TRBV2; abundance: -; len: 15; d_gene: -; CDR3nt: TGTGCCAGCAGTGAACAGAGGGGGGGGAACTATGGCTACACCTTC; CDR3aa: CASSEQRGGNYGYTF
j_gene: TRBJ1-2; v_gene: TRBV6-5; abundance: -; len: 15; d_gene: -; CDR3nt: TGTGCCAGCAGTTACAACACCGAGACCTCCCTGGGCTACACCTTC; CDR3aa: CASSYNTETSLGYTF
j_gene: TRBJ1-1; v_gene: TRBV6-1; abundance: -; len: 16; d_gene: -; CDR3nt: TGTGCCAGCAGTGGAGACAGGTTTGGCGTGAACACTGAAGCTTTCTTT; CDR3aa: CASSGDRFGVNTEAFF
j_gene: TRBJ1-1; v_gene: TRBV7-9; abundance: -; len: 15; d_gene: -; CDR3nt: TGTGCCAGCAGCTTAGGCCCGGGGACGAACACTGAAGCTTTCTTT; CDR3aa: CASSLGPGTNTEAFF
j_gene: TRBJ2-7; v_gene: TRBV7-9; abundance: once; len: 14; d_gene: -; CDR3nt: TGTGCCAGCAGCTTAGTAAATCAAACGCGTGTGCAGTACTTC; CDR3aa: CASSLVNQTRVQYF
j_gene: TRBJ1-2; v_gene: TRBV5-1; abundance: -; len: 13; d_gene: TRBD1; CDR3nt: TGCGCCAGCATTCCAGGGACAGGCTATGGCTACACCTTC; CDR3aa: CASIPGTGYGYTF
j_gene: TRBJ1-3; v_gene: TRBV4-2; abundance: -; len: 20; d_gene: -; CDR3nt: TGTGCCAGCAGCCAAGGCCGGGGGGCCCAATTTTTCTCCTCTGGAAACACCATATATTTT; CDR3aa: CASSQGRGAQFFSSGNTIYF
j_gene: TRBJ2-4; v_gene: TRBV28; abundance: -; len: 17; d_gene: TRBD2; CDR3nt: TGTGCCAGCAGTTTAAAAAGGACTAGATTGCTTAGAAACATTCAGTACTTC; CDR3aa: CASSLKRTRLLRNIQYF
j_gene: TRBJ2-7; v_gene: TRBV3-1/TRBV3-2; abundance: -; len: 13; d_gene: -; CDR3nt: TGTGCCAGCAGCCAGCACAGCCCCTACGAGCAGTACTTC; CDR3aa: CASSQHSPYEQYF
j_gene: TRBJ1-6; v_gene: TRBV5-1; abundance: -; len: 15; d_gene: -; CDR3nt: TGCGCCAGCAGCTTGGGGACAGCGGGGGATTCACCCCTCCACTTT; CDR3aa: CASSLGTAGDSPLHF
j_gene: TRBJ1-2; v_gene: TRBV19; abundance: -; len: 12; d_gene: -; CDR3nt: TGTGCCAGTACGCAGGACGGCTATGGCTACACCTTC; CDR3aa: CASTQDGYGYTF
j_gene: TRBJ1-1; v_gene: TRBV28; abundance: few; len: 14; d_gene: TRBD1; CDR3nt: TGTGCCAGCGGGTGGACAGGGTTGAACACTGAAGCTTTCTTT; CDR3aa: CASGWTGLNTEAFF
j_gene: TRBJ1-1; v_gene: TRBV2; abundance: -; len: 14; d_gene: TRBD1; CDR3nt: TGTGCCAGCACCGGACCGGACAGGGGAGCGGGGGCTTTCTTT; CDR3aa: CASTGPDRGAGAFF
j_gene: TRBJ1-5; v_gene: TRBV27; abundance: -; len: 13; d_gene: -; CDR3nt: TGTGCCAGCAGTTTTGGGGGAGGTCAGCCCCAGCATTTT; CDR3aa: CASSFGGGQPQHF
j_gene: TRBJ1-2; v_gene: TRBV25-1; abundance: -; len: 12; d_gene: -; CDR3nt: TGTGCCAGCAGAGGCAATGACAGGGGCTACACCTTC; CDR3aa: CASRGNDRGYTF
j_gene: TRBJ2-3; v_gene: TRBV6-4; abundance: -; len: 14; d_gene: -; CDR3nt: TGTGCCAGCAGTGATATGGGTGGCACAGATACGCAGTATTTT; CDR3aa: CASSDMGGTDTQYF
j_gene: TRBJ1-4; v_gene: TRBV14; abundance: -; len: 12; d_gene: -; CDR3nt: TGTGCCAGCAGCCGTCATAATGAAAAACTGTTTTTT; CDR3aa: CASSRHNEKLFF
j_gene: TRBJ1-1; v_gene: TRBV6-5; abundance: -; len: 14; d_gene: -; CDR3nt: TGTGCCAGCATCCGGAGAGGGGTCGACACTGAAGCTTTCTTT; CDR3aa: CASIRRGVDTEAFF
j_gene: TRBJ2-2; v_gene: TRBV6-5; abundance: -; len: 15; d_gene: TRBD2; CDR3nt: TGTGCCAGCAGTTACCGGGGGGACGGTACCGGGGAGCTGTTTTTT; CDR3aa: CASSYRGDGTGELFF
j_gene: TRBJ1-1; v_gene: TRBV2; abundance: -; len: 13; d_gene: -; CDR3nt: TGTGCCAGCAGAGCCTTAATGAACACTGAAGCTTTCTTT; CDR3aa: CASRALMNTEAFF
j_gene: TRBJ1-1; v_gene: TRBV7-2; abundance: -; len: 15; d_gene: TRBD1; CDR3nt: TGTGCCAGCAGCCAAGACAGGGGGGGCAAAACTGAAGCTTTCTTT; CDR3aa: CASSQDRGGKTEAFF
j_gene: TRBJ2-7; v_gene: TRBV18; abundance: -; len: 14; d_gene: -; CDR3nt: TGTGCCAGCGCTGTGGGGCAAAGCTCCTACGAGCAGTACTTC; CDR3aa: CASAVGQSSYEQYF
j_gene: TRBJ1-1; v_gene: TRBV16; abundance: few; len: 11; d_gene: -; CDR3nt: TGTGCCAGCAGCCAATCGTTCGAAGCTTTCTTT; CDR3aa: CASSQSFEAFF
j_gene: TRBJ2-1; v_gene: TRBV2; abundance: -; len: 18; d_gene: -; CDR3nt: TGTGCCAGCAGTGAACATTTATCTAGCCTGAGCTCCTACAATGAGCAGTTCTTC; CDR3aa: CASSEHLSSLSSYNEQFF
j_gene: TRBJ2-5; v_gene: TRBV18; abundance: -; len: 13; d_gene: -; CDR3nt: TGTGCCAGCTCACCCAGCGGCCAAGAGACCCAGTACTTC; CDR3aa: CASSPSGQETQYF
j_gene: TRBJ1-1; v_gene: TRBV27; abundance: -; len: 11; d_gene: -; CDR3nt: TGTGCCAGCAGGGGAGGCACTGAAGCTTTCTTT; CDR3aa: CASRGGTEAFF
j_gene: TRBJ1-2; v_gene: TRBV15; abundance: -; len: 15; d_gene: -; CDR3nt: TGTGCCACCAGCATGGACAGAGGGAGCAACTATGGCTACACCTTC; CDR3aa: CATSMDRGSNYGYTF
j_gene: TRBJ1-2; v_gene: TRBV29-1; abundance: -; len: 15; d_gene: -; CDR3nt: TGCAGCGTTGAGTGGTCCCGAGGCCCCCTCTATGGCTACACCTTC; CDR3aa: CSVEWSRGPLYGYTF
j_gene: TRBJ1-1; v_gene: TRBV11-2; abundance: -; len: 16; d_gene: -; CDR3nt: TGTGCCAGCAGCTTAACCCCGGGACGTTTGAACACTGAAGCTTTCTTT; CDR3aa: CASSLTPGRLNTEAFF
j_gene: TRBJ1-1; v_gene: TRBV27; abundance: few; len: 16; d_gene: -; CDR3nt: TGTGCCAGCAGTTTATCGTTCGGGGGTCGTGGCACTGAAGCTTTCTTT; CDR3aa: CASSLSFGGRGTEAFF
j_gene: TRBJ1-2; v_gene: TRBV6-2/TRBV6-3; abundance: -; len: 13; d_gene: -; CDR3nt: TGTGCCAGCAGTTACCGGGAGATCTATGGCTACACCTTC; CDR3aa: CASSYREIYGYTF
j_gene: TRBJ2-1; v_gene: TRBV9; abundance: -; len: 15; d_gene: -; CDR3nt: TGTGCCAGCAGCGTAGGGGCTAGCTCCTACAATGAGCAGTTCTTC; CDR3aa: CASSVGASSYNEQFF
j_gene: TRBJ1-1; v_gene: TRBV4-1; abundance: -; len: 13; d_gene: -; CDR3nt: TGCGCCAGCAGCCAAGACAGGGACACTGAAGCTTTCTTT; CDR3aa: CASSQDRDTEAFF
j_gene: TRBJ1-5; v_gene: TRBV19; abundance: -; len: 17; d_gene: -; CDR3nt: TGTGCCAGTAGTATAGATTTTGCCGGGGTAAGCAATCAGCCCCAGCATTTT; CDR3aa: CASSIDFAGVSNQPQHF
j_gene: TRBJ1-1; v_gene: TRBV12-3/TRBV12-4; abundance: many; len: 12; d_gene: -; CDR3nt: TGTGCCAGCAGTTACTCGAACACTGAAGCTTTCTTT; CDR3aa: CASSYSNTEAFF
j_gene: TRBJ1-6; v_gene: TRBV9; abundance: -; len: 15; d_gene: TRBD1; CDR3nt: TGTGCCAGCAGCGTAGAGGCAGGGGGTGGTTCACCCCTCCACTTT; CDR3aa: CASSVEAGGGSPLHF
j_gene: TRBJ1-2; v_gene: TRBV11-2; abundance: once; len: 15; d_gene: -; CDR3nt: TGTGCCAGCAGCCCTCCGGGACGCTTCCTCTATGGCTACACCTTC; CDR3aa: CASSPPGRFLYGYTF
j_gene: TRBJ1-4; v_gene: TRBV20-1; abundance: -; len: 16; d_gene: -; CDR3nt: TGCAGTGCTAGTGTTCCGGGGGGAGCAACTAATGCAAAACTGTTTTTT; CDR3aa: CSASVPGGATNAKLFF
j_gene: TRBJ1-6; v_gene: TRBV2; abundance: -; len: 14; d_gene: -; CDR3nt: TGTGCCAGCAGTGAGGGGCCGCCCGGTTCACCCCTCCACTTT; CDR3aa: CASSEGPPGSPLHF
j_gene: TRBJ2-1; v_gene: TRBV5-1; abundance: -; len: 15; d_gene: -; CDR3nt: TGCGCCAGCAGCTTAATTCGTACGCGGGGAAATGAGCAGTTCTTC; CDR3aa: CASSLIRTRGNEQFF